This T cell receptor (beta chain) was sequenced during a study of blood T cell repertoires in COVID-19 (dated by TCRdb to 2019 to 2021). About the investigation overall: Samples covering the acute and convalescent phases of COVID-19 were provided by collaborators in the United States, Italy and Spain. A freely available public database, intended as a resource for researchers studying the immune response to SARS-CoV-2, is where the repertoires were released. The material from the prospective study consisted of cDNA or gDNA derived from T cells, B-cell-depleted T cells, or PBMCs. Sample metadata almost always included a de-identified subject ID, COVID-19 status, age in years and sex. Where HLA class I and class II types were available, the types were taken from metadata supplied by the sample provider, not from assay-based typing. Deeply sampled blood TCRbeta repertoires from subjects exposed to, actively infected with, or recovered from COVID-19 were included in the dataset. Samples were obtained from the ongoing ImmuneRACE study (first 160 participants) and from over 1,000 subjects provided by 6 global collaborators.

Whole blood was collected in K2EDTA tubes by collaborating institutions according to the institutions' own protocols. Collaborator samples were shipped for TCRbeta analysis as frozen whole blood, isolated PBMCs, or DNA extracted from either sample type. The V end loses 5 bases and the J end loses 3 bases, and a stretch of 14 bases separates them. CDR1 and CDR2 were assigned from the germline V gene as SGHVS and FQNEAQ. From cysteine to phenylalanine, the CDR3 is 14 amino acids long. Kept here is only the CDR3 DNA, which spans 42 bases and is read in frame from base 1. Overall study outcomes, separate from this receptor: The amount of clinical and demographic metadata varied by source and participant and was provided uncurated.

As to this clone: The antigen it recognizes is unknown. No base quality information exists; no much larger clone differs at one position.

The immunoSEQ Assay, a bias-controlled multiplex PCR, was used to amplify TCRbeta CDR3 regions from genomic DNA. The paper's data handling went like this. The number of nucleated cells in each sample was estimated by amplification of reference gene primers within the assay. Sequence reads were collapsed and filtered to measure the absolute abundance of every unique TCRbeta CDR3 rearrangement. Productive Simpson clonality was computed per sample as the square root of Simpson's diversity index over productive rearrangements. TCRdb stores this immuneACCESS table with in-frame sequences only. Part of the clones is absent; in the studies checked, under half of the shortfall reflects unresolved V genes, and no reason is known for the rest. From that table come the V and J calls and clone size; the DNA was used to work out D and trimming. Across this sample there are about 290,000 clones, with roughly 89% seen only once. Approximately 4.2% of the sample rests with the top ten.

The clonotype was recovered from a man aged 35 to 55 with acute or convalescent COVID-19. The sample taken for sequencing was peripheral blood. The V gene is TRBV7-8 and the J gene is TRBJ2-7, and TRBD1 may be the D gene, going by 6 matching bases. The DNA is as follows: TGTGCCAGCAGCCGATCGGACAGCTACTACGAGCAGTACTTC. Its product reads: CASSRSDSYYEQYF.